The 26 T cell receptor beta chains in this list originate from one sample, sequenced in a study of T-cell memory formation after mild COVID-19. TCRdb reprocessed the 5' RACE reads with MiXCR, giving one entry per CDR3 protein. The sample lists 450,000 to 650,000 distinct CDR3 sequences; about a fifth were seen once. Sequenced input: PBMCs or a T cell subset sorted from them (not recorded which). These receptors originate from an adult woman who had mild COVID-19 (a few samples of this study predate the infection). Cell type and time point are not known.

The sample holds a few counts of this clonotype. This CDR3 is CASSPREGSHTGELFF. For the CDR3, the DNA is TGTGCCAGCAGTCCTCGGGAGGGCTCACACACCGGGGAGCTGTTTTTT. This chain links TRBV7-6 with TRBJ2-2, with 8 bases identical to TRBD2. The V gene end was trimmed by 6 bases and the J gene end by 3 bases; junction bases not matched to a gene: 9. The CDR3 contains 16 residues. CDR1 and CDR2 from the germline V gene are SGHVS and FNYEAQ.

The chain is built from TRBV7-9 and TRBJ2-1, with D perhaps given as TRBD1 or TRBD2 (6 bases each). Trimming removed 2 bases from V and 1 base from J, with 12 bases in between. The germline V gene has CDR1 SEHNR and CDR2 FQNEAQ (reference sequence). The CDR3 loop spans 16 amino acids. The CDR3, as DNA: TGTGCCAGCAGCTTAAGGGGGGCTCGGTCCTACAATGAGCAGTTCTTC. Translated, it gives CASSLRGARSYNEQFF.

The rearrangement uses TRBV24-1 and TRBJ2-1, with D possibly matching TRBD2 (6 bases). Germline V CDR1 and CDR2: KGHDR, SFDVKD. The length of the CDR3 is 15 residues. V gave up 7 bases and J gave up 5 bases, with 17 bases separating them. The CDR3 sequence is CATSPAGGGNNEQFF. In DNA, the CDR3 is TGTGCCACCAGCCCGGCCGGGGGTGGAAACAATGAGCAGTTCTTC.

The V and J genes are TRBV9 and TRBJ2-7, with TRBD1 matching 8 bases. This CDR3 is 16 amino acids long. V lost 0 bases, J lost 4 bases, and 9 bases stayed unmatched. CDR1 and CDR2 (germline): SGDLS, YYNGEE. CDR3 residues: CASSVGHGQGYYEQYF. The CDR3 nucleotides read TGTGCCAGCAGCGTAGGCCACGGACAGGGTTATTACGAGCAGTACTTC.

This clonotype has more than one count but fewer than ten. The V gene is TRBV2, the J gene TRBJ1-1, with 10 bases aligning to TRBD1. Per the germline V gene, CDR1 is SNHLY and CDR2 is FYNNEI. J gave up 1 base and V 5 bases, and 7 bases lay outside the gene matches. This CDR3 is 16 amino acids long. CDR3 bases: TGTGCCAGCAGTAATGACCGGACAGGGGGGAACACTGAAGCTTTCTTT. It specifies CASSNDRTGGNTEAFF. Full variable domain (rest looked up from reference TRBV2 and TRBJ1-1): EPEVTQTPSHQVTQMGQEVILRCVPISNHLYFYWYRQILGQKVEFLVSFYNNEISEKSEIFDDQFSVERPDGSNFTLKIRSTKLEDSAMYFCASSNDRTGGNTEAFFGQGTRLTVV.

The V call is TRBV29-1, the J call TRBJ2-3, with D perhaps TRBD2 (7 bases). Germline CDR1 is SQVTM and CDR2 is ANQGSEA. V lost 0 bases and J 6 bases, leaving 19 bases between the germline ends. This CDR3 has 16 amino acids. The CDR3 sequence is CSVEDPPGGLRDTQYF. In DNA, the CDR3 is TGCAGCGTTGAAGACCCTCCCGGGGGGCTACGGGATACGCAGTATTTT.

This clonotype has more than one count but fewer than ten. The rearrangement joins TRBV7-2 to TRBJ2-5, with 9 bases fitting TRBD2. The germline gives CDR1 SGHTA, CDR2 FQGNSA. V was pared by 1 base and J by 7 bases, with 7 bases of the junction left unmatched. The CDR3 totals 15 residues. The CDR3 coding sequence is TGTGCCAGCAGCTTAGATGGTAGCGGGAGCGCGACCCAGTACTTC. It yields the protein CASSLDGSGSATQYF.

This clonotype was detected ten times or more. The J gene is TRBJ2-1, the V gene TRBV5-1, with 12 bases fitting TRBD2. CDR1 and CDR2 (germline): SGHRS, YFSETQ. The J segment lost 6 bases and the V segment lost 0 bases, leaving 7 bases of the junction unmatched. The CDR3 loop spans 17 amino acids. The CDR3 here is CASSLGALAGGSNEQFF. As DNA, the CDR3 is TGCGCCAGCAGCTTGGGAGCACTAGCGGGGGGTTCCAATGAGCAGTTCTTC.

This clonotype has just a few counts. The chain combines TRBV10-3 with TRBJ2-7, with D tentatively TRBD2 (6 bases). Per germline, CDR1 ENHRY and CDR2 SYGVKD. CDR3 length: 12 amino acids. Trimming cost V 6 bases and J 4 bases, with 10 bases left between them. This chain's CDR3 is CAIRRDFYEQYF. CDR3 in DNA: TGTGCCATCAGAAGGGACTTTTACGAGCAGTACTTC.

V and J are TRBV5-1 and TRBJ1-1, with unresolved D. The germline V and J ends were trimmed by 6 bases and 1 base, with 10 bases remaining between them. CDR3 length equals 13 residues. Germline CDR1 reads SGHRS; CDR2 reads YFSETQ. CDR3 DNA: TGCGCCAGCACCTTAGGTTGGAACACTGAAGCTTTCTTT. This gives the protein CASTLGWNTEAFF. Variable domain in full (rest from reference TRBV5-1 and TRBJ1-1): KAGVTQTPRYLIKTRGQQVTLSCSPISGHRSVSWYQQTPGQGLQFLFEYFSETQRNKGNFPGRFSGRQFSNSRSEMNVSTLELGDSALYLCASTLGWNTEAFFGQGTRLTVV.

The chain joins TRBV3-1 to TRBJ2-5; D gene ambiguous. This CDR3 is built from 14 residues. Germline CDR1 and CDR2: LGHDT and YNNKEL (reference sequence). Trimming left V 3 bases short and J 7 bases short, with 15 bases between. CDR3 sequence reads: CASSHRTGGGTQYF. In DNA, the CDR3 is TGTGCCAGCAGCCACAGGACCGGCGGTGGGACCCAGTACTTC.

This clonotype has only a few counts. The chain joins TRBV5-6 to TRBJ2-5; no clear D. Trimming left V 4 bases short and J 7 bases short, with 20 bases between. Germline assignment: CDR1 SGHDT and CDR2 YYEEEE. This CDR3 spans 15 amino acids. The CDR3 loop reads CASSAGSAGGWTQYF. As DNA, the CDR3 is TGTGCCAGCAGCGCCGGGTCAGCCGGTGGTTGGACCCAGTACTTC.

This clonotype was counted only a few times. V usage is TRBV7-8 and J usage is TRBJ2-4; 12 positions agree with TRBD2. This CDR3 is built from 21 residues. Germline-derived CDR1 and CDR2 are SGHVS and FQNEAQ. V trimming: 4 bases; J trimming: 0 bases; junction bases outside the gene matches: 16. The CDR3 DNA is TGTGCCAGCAGCTCTCTCCGAAGACTAGCGGGAGCAATGCTAGCCAAAAACATTCAGTACTTC. This codes for CASSSLRRLAGAMLAKNIQYF.

This clonotype was counted ten times or more. The V call is TRBV5-1, the J call TRBJ2-1, with 8 nucleotides matching TRBD1. V gave up 4 bases and J gave up 6 bases; unmatched junction bases: 6. Looked up from germline, CDR1 is SGHRS and CDR2 is YFSETQ. This CDR3 region has 14 residues. The CDR3 spells CASSLPDRVNEQFF. CDR3 DNA sequence: TGCGCCAGCAGCCTCCCGGACAGGGTCAATGAGCAGTTCTTC.

The chain recombines TRBV7-2 with TRBJ2-2; 11 bases match TRBD2. V dropped 3 bases and J dropped 4; count of bases not matched to a gene: 7. Germline CDR1 and CDR2: SGHTA and FQGNSA. The CDR3 loop spans 17 amino acids. CDR3 nucleotides: TGTGCCAGCAGCTTTACCTTAGGACTAGCGGGCACCGGGGAGCTGTTTTTT. Amino acids: CASSFTLGLAGTGELFF. Combining the CDR3 with reference TRBV7-2 and TRBJ2-2 gives the whole variable domain GAGVSQSPSNKVTEKGKDVELRCDPISGHTALYWYRQSLGQGLEFLIYFQGNSAPDKSGLPSDRFSAERTGGSVSTLTIQRTQQEDSAVYLCASSFTLGLAGTGELFFGEGSRLTVL.

The chain carries TRBV5-6 and TRBJ2-1, with 9 positions matching TRBD1. The CDR3 is 15 residues long. The junction had 7 bases not matched to a gene; V was cut back by 3 bases and J by 6 bases. Germline lookup yields CDR1 SGHDT and CDR2 YYEEEE. Written as DNA, the CDR3 is TGTGCCAGCAGCTCAAAGCCGGGACAGGGCAATGAGCAGTTCTTC. As protein: CASSSKPGQGNEQFF. Full variable domain (rest looked up from reference TRBV5-6 and TRBJ2-1): DAGVTQSPTHLIKTRGQQVTLRCSPKSGHDTVSWYQQALGQGPQFIFQYYEEEERQRGNFPDRFSGHQFPNYSSELNVNALLLGDSALYLCASSSKPGQGNEQFFGPGTRLTVL.

The rearrangement uses TRBV7-9 and TRBJ1-4; D possibly corresponds to TRBD1 (6 bases). Germline V gene data show CDR1 as SEHNR and CDR2 as FQNEAQ (reference sequence). Trimming cost V 6 bases and J 7 bases, with 9 bases left between them. The CDR3 loop spans 12 amino acids. In DNA form, the CDR3 reads TGTGCCAGCAGGGGGGGCCGTGAAAAACTGTTTTTT. Its protein is CASRGGREKLFF. Full variable domain (outside the CDR3, taken from reference TRBV7-9 and TRBJ1-4): DTGVSQNPRHKITKRGQNVTFRCDPISEHNRLYWYRQTLGQGPEFLTYFQNEAQLEKSRLLSDRFSAERPKGSFSTLEIQRTEQGDSAMYLCASRGGREKLFFGSGTQLSVL.

The chain recombines TRBV7-9 with TRBJ2-1; possible D gene TRBD1, 6 bases. The CDR3 runs to 17 residues. Germline CDR1 and CDR2: SEHNR and FQNEAQ (reference sequence). Trimming shortened V by 3 bases and J by 4 bases, and 19 bases separated the two germline ends. The chain's CDR3 is CASSFPLDGQNYNEQFF. The CDR3 nucleotides are TGTGCCAGCAGCTTTCCCCTGGATGGACAGAATTACAATGAGCAGTTCTTC.

CDR3 bases: TGTGCCAGCAGCTTATACGTAGGGTCGGGCTATGGCTACACCTTC. It codes for CASSLYVGSGYGYTF. The chain joins TRBV11-2 to TRBJ1-2; D remains ambiguous. Trimming left V 2 bases short and J 4 bases short, with 14 bases between. This CDR3 comprises 15 residues. Germline V CDR1 and CDR2: SGHAT, FQNNGV.

This clonotype was counted ten times or more. The chain links TRBV5-5 to TRBJ2-3, with D hard to call. This CDR3 is built from 14 residues. V lost 0 bases and J 4 bases, leaving 9 bases between the germline ends. Germline CDR1 reads SGHKS; CDR2 reads YYEKEE (reference sequence). The CDR3 DNA sequence: TGTGCCAGCAGCTTGGGGCTAGGCCCAGATACGCAGTATTTT. Its protein is CASSLGLGPDTQYF.

This chain connects TRBV6-6 to TRBJ1-1; D ambiguous. Germline V gene data show CDR1 as MNHNY and CDR2 as SVGAGI (reference sequence). The V end was cut by 0 bases, the J end by 3 bases, with 17 bases between. The CDR3 consists of 17 residues. The CDR3 DNA sequence: TGTGCCAGCAGTTACTCCAACCAATTACGGCTCCACACTGAAGCTTTCTTT. It is translated as CASSYSNQLRLHTEAFF.

The chain uses TRBV12-3 or TRBV12-4 and TRBJ2-5, with 14 bases identical to TRBD2. The V and J ends lost 5 bases and 5 bases, in that order; junction bases with no gene match: 7. This CDR3 comprises 16 residues. CDR3 residues: CASSPRTSGRSETQYF. The CDR3 nucleotides are TGTGCCAGCAGTCCCCGGACTAGCGGGAGGTCTGAGACCCAGTACTTC.

The rearrangement links TRBV6-2 or TRBV6-3 to TRBJ2-3; no reliable D call. V was trimmed by 6 bases and J by 8 bases, leaving 15 bases between them. This CDR3 region has 13 residues. CDR1 and CDR2 (germline): MNHEY, SVGEGT. CDR3 nucleotide sequence: TGTGCCAGCAGCAGAAGCCCTGGATCTACGCAGTATTTT. Translated: CASSRSPGSTQYF.

V is TRBV20-1 and J is TRBJ2-3; D ambiguous. V was shortened by 3 bases and J by 6 bases, with 22 bases between the two germline ends. The CDR3 is made up of 16 amino acids. CDR1 is DFQATT and CDR2 is SNEGSKA in the germline V gene (reference sequence). The CDR3 protein is CSASPLGPGAMDTQYF. Here the CDR3 DNA reads TGCAGTGCTAGTCCCCTAGGGCCGGGCGCGATGGATACGCAGTATTTT.

The CDR3 DNA sequence: TGTGCCAGCACCCGGACAGAAACCTACACCTTC. Residues: CASTRTETYTF. This chain joins TRBV5-6 and TRBJ1-2; D might be TRBD1 (6 bases). The CDR3 runs to 11 residues. The V end lost 6 bases, the J end lost 10 bases, and 13 bases lay between the germline ends. The V gene's germline CDR1 is SGHDT and CDR2 YYEEEE.

In its sample, this clonotype was seen a few times. For the CDR3, the DNA is TGTGCCAGCAGTTACGACAGGAACTATGGCTACACCTTC. It translates to CASSYDRNYGYTF. The chain combines TRBV6-5 with TRBJ1-2, with D possibly TRBD1 on 6 matching bases. The CDR3 covers 13 residues. V lost 2 bases to trimming and J lost 2 bases, with 6 bases between them. The V gene's germline CDR1 is MNHEY and CDR2 SVGAGI.